These 3 T cell receptor beta chains were all obtained from the same sample, sequenced in a study of identical twins. TCRdb reprocessed the 5' RACE reads with MiXCR, giving one entry per CDR3 protein. The sample contains hundreds of thousands of distinct CDR3 sequences, around 20% of which appear only once. The sample was also reused in another study, on T cells expressing NK-cell markers.

Specimen: PBMCs. The receptors originated from a woman between 18 and 29 years old in good health.

The V and J genes are TRBV27 and TRBJ2-1; TRBD2 is a possible D gene (7 bases). V was cut by 6 bases and J by 0 bases, with 15 bases left in between. Germline CDR1 reads MNHEY; CDR2 reads SMNVEV (reference sequence). This CDR3 region has 16 residues. CDR3 region: CASSNRGASSYNEQFF. CDR3 nucleotides: TGTGCCAGCAGCAACCGGGGGGCGAGCTCCTACAATGAGCAGTTCTTC.

This chain connects TRBV12-3 or TRBV12-4 to TRBJ2-2, with TRBD2 as a possible D gene (5 bases). The CDR3 loop spans 15 amino acids. Trimming pared 3 bases from V and 1 base from J, leaving 9 bases between. CDR3 DNA sequence: TGTGCCAGCAGTTTTAATCGGGGGAACACCGGGGAGCTGTTTTTT. Translating gives CASSFNRGNTGELFF.

This clonotype was found many times. The chain recombines TRBV10-3 with TRBJ2-5; TRBD2 agrees at 7 bases. CDR1 is ENHRY and CDR2 is SYGVKD in the germline V gene. CDR3 length equals 15 residues. The junction had 10 bases not matched to a gene; V was cut back by 6 bases and J by 3 bases. In nucleotides, the CDR3 is TGTGCCATCAGAGGTTCGGCGGGAGAGAAAGAGACCCAGTACTTC. Protein: CAIRGSAGEKETQYF.